This passage covers 14 T cell receptor beta chains from one sample sequenced in a study of T-cell memory formation after mild COVID-19 (dated by TCRdb to the early 2020s). Library preparation was by 5' RACE. Data came from an Illumina NovaSeq 6000. TCRdb passed the public sequencing reads through fastp at Q25 and MiXCR, retaining productive beta sequences. Entries are consolidated by CDR3 protein sequence, retaining the most common genes and DNA. The sample data list hundreds of thousands of distinct CDR3 sequences, and about 15% of these were observed just once. The leading ten clones occupy about 22% of the sample. Specimen: PBMCs or a T cell subset sorted from them (not recorded which). The receptors originated from a man between 18 and 35 years old who had mild COVID-19 (a few samples of this study predate the infection). The sample titles of this study are shuffled in the database, so cell type and time point are left out; the donor was told from shared clones.

This clonotype was observed a few times. The genes are TRBV28 and TRBJ2-3; 7 bases match TRBD1. Germline assignment: CDR1 MDHEN and CDR2 SYDVKM. CDR3 length: 17 amino acids. Germline trimming cut 0 bases from V and 2 bases from J; bases unmatched to any gene: 8. The CDR3: CASSLWGQTRDTDTQYF. The CDR3 DNA reads as TGTGCCAGCAGTTTATGGGGACAGACGAGAGACACAGATACGCAGTATTTT.

In its sample, this clonotype was seen a few times. The chain employs TRBV4-2 and TRBJ2-7; TRBD2 aligns across 15 bases. The junction had 3 bases not matched to a gene; V was cut back by 4 bases and J by 5 bases. The length of the CDR3 is 15 residues. From germline, CDR1 is LGHNA and CDR2 YNFKEQ. The CDR3 spells CASSPGLAGGHEQYF. Here the CDR3 DNA reads TGTGCCAGCAGCCCGGGACTAGCGGGGGGCCACGAGCAGTACTTC.

The chain links TRBV13 to TRBJ1-2; D may be TRBD1 (6 bases). V was cut by 7 bases and J by 2 bases, with 17 bases left in between. Per germline, CDR1 PRHDT and CDR2 FYEKMQ (reference sequence). This CDR3 has 15 amino acids. The CDR3 DNA reads as TGTGCCAGCACCATCGGGACACCCATCAACTATGGCTACACCTTC. This codes for CASTIGTPINYGYTF.

The rearrangement joins TRBV12-3 or TRBV12-4 to TRBJ2-1; 9 positions agree with TRBD2. After removal of 4 bases from V and 8 bases from J, the junction contained 3 bases not matched to a gene. This CDR3 spans 13 amino acids. CDR3 amino acids: CASSSRLADEQFF. CDR3 nucleotide sequence: TGTGCCAGCAGTTCACGACTAGCGGATGAGCAGTTCTTC.

The table lists this clonotype with a few counts. The chain joins TRBV27 to TRBJ1-6; 7 nucleotides align to TRBD1. Trimming cost V 5 bases and J 4 bases; bases outside gene matches: 11. The germline CDR1 and CDR2 sequences are MNHEY and SMNVEV (reference sequence). CDR3 size: 17 residues. This chain's CDR3 is CASSSLGTASYNSPLHF. The CDR3 DNA reads as TGTGCCAGCAGTAGCTTGGGGACAGCGAGTTATAATTCACCCCTCCACTTT.

This clonotype was observed a few times. The CDR3 DNA reads TGTGCCAGCACCACGACCGGGACAGGGGTAAGGAATGAGCAGTTCTTC. Translated, it gives CASTTTGTGVRNEQFF. The chain employs TRBV6-2 or TRBV6-3 and TRBJ2-1; 10 bases agree with TRBD1. The CDR3 runs 16 residues. V dropped 7 bases and J dropped 7; count of bases not matched to a gene: 13. Germline CDR1 and CDR2: MNHEY and SVGEGT.

This clonotype has more than one count but fewer than ten. This chain uses TRBV6-2 or TRBV6-3 with TRBJ2-7, with D tentatively TRBD1 (5 bases). CDR1 is MNHEY and CDR2 is SVGEGT in the germline V gene. The germline V and J ends were trimmed by 2 bases and 4 bases, with 12 bases remaining between them. The CDR3 has 14 residues. The CDR3 region is CASSYGAGAYEQYV. Here the CDR3 DNA reads TGTGCCAGCAGTTACGGGGCAGGAGCATACGAGCAGTACGTC.

The chain joins TRBV12-3 or TRBV12-4 to TRBJ2-5, with 13 bases that match TRBD2. This CDR3 has 16 residues. The V gene end was trimmed by 3 bases and the J gene end by 4 bases; junction bases not matched to a gene: 5. Here the CDR3 reads CASSLGLAGLGETQYF. The CDR3 region has the DNA TGTGCCAGCAGTTTGGGACTAGCGGGGTTGGGAGAGACCCAGTACTTC.

This clonotype was observed a few times. This chain joins TRBV4-3 and TRBJ1-4; D is undetermined. The CDR3 loop spans 15 amino acids. The V gene lost 0 bases and the J gene lost 10 bases, with 15 bases spanning the gap. Per the germline V gene, CDR1 is LGHNA and CDR2 is YSLEER. The CDR3 protein is CASSQEGQVDGKLFF. In DNA form, the CDR3 reads TGCGCCAGCAGCCAAGAAGGGCAGGTTGATGGAAAACTGTTTTTT.

This clonotype has more than one count but fewer than ten. This rearrangement joins TRBV10-3 to TRBJ2-1; TRBD2 matches at 8 bases. CDR1 and CDR2 (germline): ENHRY, SYGVKD. The CDR3 spans 15 residues. V lost 5 bases, J lost 1 base, and 4 bases stayed unmatched. CDR3 in amino acids: CAISISGVSYNEQFF. The CDR3 nucleotides read TGTGCCATCAGTATTAGCGGGGTTTCCTACAATGAGCAGTTCTTC.

V gene TRBV6-2 or TRBV6-3 combines with J gene TRBJ2-3; D gene uncertain. Germline V gives CDR1 MNHEY, CDR2 SVGEGT. Trimming left V 0 bases short and J 7 bases short, with 8 bases between. CDR3 size: 13 residues. CDR3 nucleotide sequence: TGTGCCAGCAGTTACTCTACGGCAAATACGCAGTATTTT. It codes for CASSYSTANTQYF.

The rearrangement links TRBV7-6 to TRBJ1-2; no definite D call. Germline assignment: CDR1 SGHVS and CDR2 FNYEAQ. The CDR3 contains 14 residues. Trimming removed 1 base at V and 4 bases at J, with 10 bases between. For the CDR3, the DNA is TGTGCCAGCAGCTTAGATACGTCAGGCTATGGCTACACCTTC. Translation gives CASSLDTSGYGYTF.

This chain links TRBV7-6 with TRBJ2-6; D ambiguous. In germline, CDR1 is SGHVS, CDR2 FNYEAQ. Trimming removed 2 bases from V and 0 bases from J, with 8 bases in between. The CDR3 consists of 16 residues. The CDR3 protein is CASSLSQFSGANVLTF. In DNA, the CDR3 is TGTGCCAGCAGCTTATCTCAGTTCTCTGGGGCCAACGTCCTGACTTTC.

This clonotype showed up many times. The rearrangement uses TRBV6-2 or TRBV6-3 and TRBJ1-2; no clear D gene. V was trimmed by 6 bases and J by 4 bases, leaving 6 bases between them. The length of the CDR3 is 11 residues. The V gene's germline CDR1 is MNHEY and CDR2 SVGEGT. The CDR3 reads CASRTGYGYTF. CDR3 coding DNA: TGTGCCAGCAGGACCGGCTATGGCTACACCTTC.